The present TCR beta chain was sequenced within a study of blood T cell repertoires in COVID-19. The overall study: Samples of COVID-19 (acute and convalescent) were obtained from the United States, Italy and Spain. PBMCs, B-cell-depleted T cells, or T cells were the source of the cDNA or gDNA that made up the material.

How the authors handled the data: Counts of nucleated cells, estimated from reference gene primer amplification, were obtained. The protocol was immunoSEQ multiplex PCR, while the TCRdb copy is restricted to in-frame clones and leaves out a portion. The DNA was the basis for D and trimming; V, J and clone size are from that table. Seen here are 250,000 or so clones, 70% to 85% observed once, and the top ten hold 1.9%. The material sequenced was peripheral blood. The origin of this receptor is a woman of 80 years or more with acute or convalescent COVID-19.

The CDR3 DNA reads as TGTGCCAGAAGCTCCCCGGGGGATAGCCTCGCCCAGTACTTC. Protein sequence: CARSSPGDSLAQYF. V gene TRBV5-3 combines with J gene TRBJ2-4; a weak D match, TRBD2 (6 bases). TRBV5-3 is annotated as an ORF whose role is uncertain. V dropped 3 bases and J dropped 13 bases, with 20 bases sitting between them. The CDR3 covers 14 residues.